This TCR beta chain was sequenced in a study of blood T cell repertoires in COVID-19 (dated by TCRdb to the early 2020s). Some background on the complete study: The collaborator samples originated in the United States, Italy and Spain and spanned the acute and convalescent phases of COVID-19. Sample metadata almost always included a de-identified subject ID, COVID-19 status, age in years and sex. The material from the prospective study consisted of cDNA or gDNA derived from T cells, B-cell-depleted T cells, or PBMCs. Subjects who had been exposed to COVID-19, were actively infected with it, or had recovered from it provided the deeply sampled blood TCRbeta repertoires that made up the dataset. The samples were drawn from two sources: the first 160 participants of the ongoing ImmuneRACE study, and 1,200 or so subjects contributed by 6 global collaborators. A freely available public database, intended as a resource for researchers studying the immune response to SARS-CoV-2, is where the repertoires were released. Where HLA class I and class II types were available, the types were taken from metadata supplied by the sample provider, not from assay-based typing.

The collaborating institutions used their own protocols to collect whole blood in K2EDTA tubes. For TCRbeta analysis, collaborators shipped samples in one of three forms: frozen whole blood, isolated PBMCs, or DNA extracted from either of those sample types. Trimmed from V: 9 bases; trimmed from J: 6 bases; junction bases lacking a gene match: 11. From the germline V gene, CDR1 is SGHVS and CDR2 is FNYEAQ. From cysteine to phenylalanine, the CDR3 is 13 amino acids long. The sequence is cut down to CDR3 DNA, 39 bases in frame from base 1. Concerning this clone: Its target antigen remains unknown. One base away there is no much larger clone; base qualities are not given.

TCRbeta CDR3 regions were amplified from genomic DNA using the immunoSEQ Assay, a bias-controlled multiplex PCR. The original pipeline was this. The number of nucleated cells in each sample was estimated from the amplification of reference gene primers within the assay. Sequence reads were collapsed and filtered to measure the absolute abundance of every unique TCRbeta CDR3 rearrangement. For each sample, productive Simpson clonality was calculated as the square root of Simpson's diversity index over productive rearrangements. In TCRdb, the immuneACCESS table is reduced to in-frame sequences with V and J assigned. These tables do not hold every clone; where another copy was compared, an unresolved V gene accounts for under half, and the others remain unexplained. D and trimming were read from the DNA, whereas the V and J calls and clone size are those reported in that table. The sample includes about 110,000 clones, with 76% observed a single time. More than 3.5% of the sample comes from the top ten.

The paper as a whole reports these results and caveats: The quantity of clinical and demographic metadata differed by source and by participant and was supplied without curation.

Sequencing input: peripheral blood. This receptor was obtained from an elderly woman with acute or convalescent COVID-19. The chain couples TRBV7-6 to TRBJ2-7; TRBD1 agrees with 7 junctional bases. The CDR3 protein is CASGWTGGGEQYF. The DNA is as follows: TGTGCCAGTGGATGGACAGGCGGCGGCGAGCAGTACTTC.